The rows below give T cell receptor beta chains drawn from one sample of a study of identical twins. TCRdb recomputed calls from the 5' RACE reads with MiXCR, one row per CDR3 protein. Among 270,000 or so distinct CDR3 sequences listed, about 8% were seen once. The same data also went into a second study, on yellow fever vaccine responses in identical twins.

The sample consisted of CD8+ T cells sorted from blood. The receptor source for this set is a woman aged 18-29 years in good health. CDR3s include the opening cysteine and the closing phenylalanine or tryptophan. D genes are given only for firm matches. Size tells how often a clone was seen (once, few, many) or the class of an expanded clone, and some rows leave it out.

>TRBV2|TRBD2|many|TRBJ2-1
TGTGCCAGCAGTGACCTAGCGGGAAACAATGAGCAGTTCTTC
CASSDLAGNNEQFF
>TRBV29-1|-|few|TRBJ2-1
TGCAGCCTTGAGAGGGAGTATGAGCAGTTCTTC
CSLEREYEQFF
>TRBV20-1|-|-|TRBJ2-7
TGCAGTGCTTGGACCGGGGAGCCCTACGAGCAGTACTTC
CSAWTGEPYEQYF
>TRBV4-1|TRBD2|many|TRBJ2-1
TGCGCCAGCAGCCCTGGACTAGCTCTTCGATACAATGAGCAGTTCTTC
CASSPGLALRYNEQFF
>TRBV7-9|-|-|TRBJ2-4
TGTGCCAGCAGCTCAGATATCGCCAAAAACATTCAGTACTTC
CASSSDIAKNIQYF
>TRBV18|-|-|TRBJ1-4
TGTGCCAGCTCACCAGGGGCTAATGAAAAACTGTTTTTT
CASSPGANEKLFF
>TRBV4-3|TRBD2|-|TRBJ2-7
TGCGCCAGCTCCCCGGCTAGCGGGTACTACGAGCAGTACTTC
CASSPASGYYEQYF
>TRBV4-3|-|-|TRBJ2-7
TGCGCCAGCAGCCAAGATTGGGGGACCGAGCAGTACTTC
CASSQDWGTEQYF
>TRBV15|TRBD1|few|TRBJ2-7
TGTGCCACCAGCAGGGTGACAGGGGGGATCTACGAGCAGTACTTC
CATSRVTGGIYEQYF
>TRBV2|-|-|TRBJ1-4
TGTGCCAGCAGTGAACCTCAACGGTCGCGTGAAAAACTGTTTTTT
CASSEPQRSREKLFF
>TRBV4-1|-|few|TRBJ2-1
TGCGCCAGCAGCCAAGATTATGGCGGTAGCTCCTACAATGAGCAGTTCTTC
CASSQDYGGSSYNEQFF
>TRBV5-6|-|-|TRBJ1-5
TGTGCCAGCAGTCTTGCTGGGGGTAGCAATCAGCCCCAGCATTTT
CASSLAGGSNQPQHF
>TRBV7-9|TRBD1|few|TRBJ1-4
TGTGCCAGCAATGAACAGGGGGAGGATGAAAAACTGTTTTTT
CASNEQGEDEKLFF
>TRBV11-1|-|few|TRBJ1-2
TGTGCCAGCAGCTCCTTGAAGGGCTGGAGGGGAAACACAACCCTTGACTATGGCTACACCTTC
CASSSLKGWRGNTTLDYGYTF
>TRBV5-8|TRBD2|few|TRBJ2-3
TGTGCCAGCAGCTTGGCTAGCGGGACACCCGATACGCAGTATTTT
CASSLASGTPDTQYF
>TRBV5-5|TRBD1|-|TRBJ2-7
TGTGCCAGCAGCTTTACCGGGACAGGAGCTGGGGAGCAGTACTTC
CASSFTGTGAGEQYF
>TRBV25-1|TRBD1|-|TRBJ1-4
TGTGCCAGCAGTAGGGACAGAGCCTTTGAAAAACTGTTTTTT
CASSRDRAFEKLFF